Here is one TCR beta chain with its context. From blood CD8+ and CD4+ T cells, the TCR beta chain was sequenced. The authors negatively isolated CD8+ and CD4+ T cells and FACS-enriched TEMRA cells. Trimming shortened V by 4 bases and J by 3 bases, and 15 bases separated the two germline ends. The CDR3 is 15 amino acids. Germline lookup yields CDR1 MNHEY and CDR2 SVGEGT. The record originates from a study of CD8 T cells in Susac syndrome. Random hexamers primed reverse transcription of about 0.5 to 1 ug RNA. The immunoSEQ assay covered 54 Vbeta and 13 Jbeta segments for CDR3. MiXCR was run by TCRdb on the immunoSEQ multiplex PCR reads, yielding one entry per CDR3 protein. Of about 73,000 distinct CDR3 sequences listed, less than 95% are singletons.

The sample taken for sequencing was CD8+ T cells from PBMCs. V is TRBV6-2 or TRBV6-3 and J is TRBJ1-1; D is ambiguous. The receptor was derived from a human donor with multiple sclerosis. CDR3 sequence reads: CASSSSMRHDTEAFF. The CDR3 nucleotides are TGTGCCAGCAGTTCCTCGATGCGTCACGACACTGAAGCTTTCTTT.